Below, one T cell receptor (beta chain) is given with its context. No antigen is known for it. The source of the sample is a study of radiation and T cells in renal cell carcinoma. CDR1 is SGHNT, CDR2 YYREEE, per germline (reference sequence). Unmatched junction bases numbered 9, after V lost 4 bases and J lost 8 bases. The CDR3 has 16 amino acids. Some clones are missing from TCRdb's copy, which holds only in-frame ones; the method was immunoSEQ multiplex PCR. The data contain fewer than 90,000 clones, about 86% of them singletons. Study findings and constraints: No pretreatment tumor biopsies were available for baseline clonotypes. From baseline, blood top tumor clonotypes peaked at 2 weeks post-radiation.

Time point noted: blood 2 weeks post-SBRT. Treatment noted: 15 Gy SBRT to primary tumor, nephrectomy 4 weeks later. Serial blood draws occurred at baseline and 2 and 4 weeks post-SBRT. This TCR derives from a woman aged 45-65 years with renal cell carcinoma. The gene calls are TRBV5-4 and TRBJ2-1; TRBD2 aligns across 13 bases. This material consisted of blood, taken from a patient whose treatment included radiotherapy and nephrectomy. The CDR3 coding sequence is TGTGCCAGCAGCACCAGGACTAGCGGGAGCCCGCATGAGCAGTTCTTC. Translation: CASSTRTSGSPHEQFF.